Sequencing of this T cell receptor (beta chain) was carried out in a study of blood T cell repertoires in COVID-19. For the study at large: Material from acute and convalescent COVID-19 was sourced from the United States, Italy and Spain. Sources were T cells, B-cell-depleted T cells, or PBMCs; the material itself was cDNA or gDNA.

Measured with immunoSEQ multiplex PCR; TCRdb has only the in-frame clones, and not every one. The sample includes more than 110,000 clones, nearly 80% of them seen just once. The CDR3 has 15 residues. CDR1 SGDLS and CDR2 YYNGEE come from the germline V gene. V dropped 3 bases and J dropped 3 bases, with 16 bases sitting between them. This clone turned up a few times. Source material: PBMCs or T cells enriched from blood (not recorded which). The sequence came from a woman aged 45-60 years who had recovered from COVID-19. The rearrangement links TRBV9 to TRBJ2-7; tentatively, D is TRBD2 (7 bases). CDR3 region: CASSGGGGEYYEQYF. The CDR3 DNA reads TGTGCCAGCAGCGGGGGGGGCGGGGAGTACTACGAGCAGTACTTC.